A selection of T cell receptor beta chains follows, all from one sample in a study of cytomegalovirus exposure and HLA in healthy donors. Produced via immunoSEQ multiplex PCR; TCRdb's table is partial and in-frame only. This sample has roughly 82,000 clones, with around 76% found just once. The specimen sequenced was PBMCs. Receptors originate from a woman between 45 and 60 years old in good health and CMV-seropositive. CDR3s include the opening cysteine and the closing phenylalanine or tryptophan. The D gene is left open where the match is weak. A clone size is listed for some rows: how often the clone was seen (once, few, many), or a class if it is expanded.

V	J	size	D	DNA	CDR3
TRBV5-4	TRBJ2-3	NA	NA	TGTGCCAGCAGCTTGGCTAGGGGGTCAGATACGCAGTATTTT	CASSLARGSDTQYF
TRBV4-2	TRBJ2-5	NA	TRBD1	TGTGCCAGCAGCCAAGACAGGGGGCCTTCAGAGACCCAGTACTTC	CASSQDRGPSETQYF
TRBV20-1	TRBJ2-4	few	NA	TGCAGTGCTAAGCGGGAAAACATTCAGTACTTC	CSAKRENIQYF
TRBV6-1	TRBJ2-1	NA	TRBD2	TGTGCCAGCAGCGGACTAGCGGGAGCGTCCAATGAGCAGTTCTTC	CASSGLAGASNEQFF
TRBV2	TRBJ1-5	few	NA	TGTGCCAGCAGCGTTGGACAGACTCAGCCCCAGCATTTT	CASSVGQTQPQHF
TRBV5-6	TRBJ2-1	NA	TRBD2	TGTGCCAGCAGCTTGGAACTAGCGGCGGACAATGAGCAGTTCTTC	CASSLELAADNEQFF
TRBV10-2	TRBJ1-1	few	TRBD1	TGCGCCAGCAGTGAGCCCGAACAGGGGTATGCTTTCTTT	CASSEPEQGYAFF
TRBV7-9	TRBJ1-1	few	NA	TGTGCCAGCAGCCCCTCGGATGTGGGGCTAGCTTTCTTT	CASSPSDVGLAFF
TRBV5-6	TRBJ2-1	NA	TRBD1	TGTGCCAGCAGCTTGGGGACAGGGAAGAATGAGCAGTTCTTC	CASSLGTGKNEQFF
TRBV29-1	TRBJ1-4	NA	TRBD1	TGCAGCGTTGAGGCAGGGGGCCAGGATGAAAAACTGTTTTTT	CSVEAGGQDEKLFF
TRBV10-2	TRBJ2-7	NA	TRBD1	TGCGCCAGCGGGACAGGGTTCTACGAGCAGTACTTC	CASGTGFYEQYF
TRBV20-1	TRBJ2-7	NA	NA	TGCAGTGCTAGAGTGCGTGAGCAGTACTTC	CSARVREQYF
TRBV19	TRBJ1-1	NA	NA	TGTGCCAGTAAGACAGGACGAAACACTGAAGCTTTCTTT	CASKTGRNTEAFF
TRBV6-1	TRBJ1-5	NA	NA	TGTGCCAGCAGGGGGGGGAATTTCAATCAGCCCCAGCATTTT	CASRGGNFNQPQHF
TRBV28	TRBJ2-2	NA	NA	TGTGCCAGCAGTCCTGCGAGGGAGGCCGGGGAGCTGTTTTTT	CASSPAREAGELFF
TRBV7-9	TRBJ1-2	NA	NA	TGTGCCAGCAGCCCTGATGGCTACACCTTC	CASSPDGYTF
TRBV6-1	TRBJ1-6	NA	NA	TGTGCCAGCAGTGAGGTTGTGGGGGCAAATTCACCCCTCCACTTT	CASSEVVGANSPLHF
TRBV5-1	TRBJ2-5	NA	TRBD2	TGCGCCAGCAGCTTGGTTGGGGGAGGGGAGACCCAGTACTTC	CASSLVGGGETQYF
TRBV25-1	TRBJ1-1	few	NA	TGTGCCAGCAGGTTCGGGGGGGTGACTGAAGCTTTCTTT	CASRFGGVTEAFF
TRBV11-3	TRBJ2-1	NA	TRBD2	TGTGCCAGCAGCTTAGAGGTGGGACTAGCGTTTCACAATGAGCAGTTCTTC	CASSLEVGLAFHNEQFF
TRBV29-1	TRBJ1-4	NA	TRBD1	TGCAGCGTGCAGGACAGGGTTTCGGGGGTTAATGAAAAACTGTTTTTT	CSVQDRVSGVNEKLFF
TRBV15	TRBJ1-5	NA	NA	TGTGCCACCAGCAGAGATCGGGTGAATCAGCCCCAGCATTTT	CATSRDRVNQPQHF
TRBV6-1	TRBJ1-1	NA	TRBD1	TGTGCCAGTCCGGGACAGACCATGAACACTGAAGCTTTCTTT	CASPGQTMNTEAFF
TRBV29-1	TRBJ2-1	NA	TRBD1	TGCAGCGTTGGGTCTGGGGGCAGGGGGCAAAATGAGCAGTTCTTC	CSVGSGGRGQNEQFF
TRBV29-1	TRBJ1-1	NA	TRBD1	TGCAGCGTTGTAGGACAGGGACTGAACACTGAAGCTTTCTTT	CSVVGQGLNTEAFF
TRBV10-3	TRBJ1-5	NA	NA	TGTGCCATCAGTGAGTCGATCGGAGTCCAGCCCCAGCATTTT	CAISESIGVQPQHF
TRBV10-3	TRBJ2-5	few	TRBD2	TGTGCCATCAGTACTAGCGGGGGGACCCAGTACTTC	CAISTSGGTQYF
TRBV2	TRBJ1-2	NA	NA	TGTGCCAGCAGTGCCCAGGGGACTAACTATGGCTACACCTTC	CASSAQGTNYGYTF
TRBV2	TRBJ1-3	NA	NA	TGTGCCAGCAGTGGTCGTCTCTTCTCTGGAAACACCATATATTTT	CASSGRLFSGNTIYF
TRBV15	TRBJ2-1	few	TRBD2	TGTGCCACCAGCAGAGCAGGAGGGACTAGCAGGGTTGATGAGCAGTTCTTC	CATSRAGGTSRVDEQFF
TRBV6-5	TRBJ1-1	NA	NA	TGTGCCAGCAGTTACTCGGGCTCGCCGGAAGCTTTCTTT	CASSYSGSPEAFF
TRBV30	TRBJ1-1	NA	NA	TGTGCCTGGAGCTCGGCAGGTTGGACTGAAGCTTTCTTT	CAWSSAGWTEAFF
TRBV28	TRBJ1-2	NA	NA	TGTGCCAGCACGACAGGAAACTTAGGCTACACCTTC	CASTTGNLGYTF
TRBV28	TRBJ2-2	NA	NA	TGTGCCAGCAGCTTCCTAGTCACCGGGGAGCTGTTTTTT	CASSFLVTGELFF
TRBV28	TRBJ1-5	NA	NA	TGTGCCAGCAGTTTGCAGGGCAATCAGCCCCAGCATTTT	CASSLQGNQPQHF
TRBV6-1	TRBJ2-1	NA	TRBD1	TGTGCCAGCAGTGAACTTGGGCAGGGGGCGCGAAATGAGCAGTTCTTC	CASSELGQGARNEQFF
TRBV5-1	TRBJ2-1	NA	TRBD2	TGCGCCAGCAGCGAGGGACTAGCGGGAGGGATGTCCTACAATGAGCAGTTCTTC	CASSEGLAGGMSYNEQFF
TRBV2	TRBJ1-2	NA	TRBD1	TGTGCCAGCAGTGATCAGGGGGCAGGAGGCTACACCTTC	CASSDQGAGGYTF
TRBV9	TRBJ2-1	NA	TRBD2	TGTGCCAGCAGCGTAATAGCGGGAGGGCCGTCCGATCCCAATGAGCAGTTCTTC	CASSVIAGGPSDPNEQFF
TRBV6-4	TRBJ2-2	NA	NA	TGTGCCAGCAGTGACTCGAGCACCGGGGAGCTGTTTTTT	CASSDSSTGELFF
TRBV28	TRBJ2-7	NA	TRBD1	TGTGCCAGCAGAGAATGGGGACAGGGTTACGAGCAGTACTTC	CASREWGQGYEQYF
TRBV5-1	TRBJ2-3	NA	NA	TGCGCCAGCGGTCCGGGCGGGATTCTCACAGATACGCAGTATTTT	CASGPGGILTDTQYF
TRBV19	TRBJ1-1	NA	TRBD1	TGTGCCAGCAACCCGGGAAGGGGGCTGGGTGAAGCTTTCTTT	CASNPGRGLGEAFF
TRBV2	TRBJ2-1	NA	TRBD2	TGTGCCAGCCAGCGGGAGTTCAATGAGCAGTTCTTC	CASQREFNEQFF
TRBV5-6	TRBJ2-5	NA	NA	TGTGCCAGCAGCTTGGGCAACGCGGTAACGTACCAAGAGACCCAGTACTTC	CASSLGNAVTYQETQYF
TRBV12-5	TRBJ2-1	NA	TRBD2	TGTGCTAGTGGTTTGGTAGGTACTAGCGGGGACCACAATGAGCAGTTCTTC	CASGLVGTSGDHNEQFF
TRBV18	TRBJ2-2	NA	NA	TGTGCCAGCTCACCGAGGCAGAACACCGGGGAGCTGTTTTTT	CASSPRQNTGELFF
TRBV19	TRBJ2-3	NA	TRBD2	TGTGCCACCGCGGGCCGGGAGGTCACAGATACGCAGTATTTT	CATAGREVTDTQYF
TRBV5-1	TRBJ1-4	NA	NA	TGCGCCAGCGGGCTCGGCAGTTTAGAAAAACTGTTTTTT	CASGLGSLEKLFF
TRBV21-1	TRBJ1-4	NA	NA	TGTGCCAGCAGCAAATTCCGGGATGAAAAACTGTTTTTT	CASSKFRDEKLFF
TRBV5-4	TRBJ1-1	NA	NA	TGTGCCAGCAGCTTGGTCCCCAGTAAACGTGAAGCTTTCTTT	CASSLVPSKREAFF
TRBV25-1	TRBJ2-5	once	NA	TGTGCCAGCAGTGAATTTGCAGGGACCCAGTACTTC	CASSEFAGTQYF